A single sample is the source of the 10 T cell receptor beta chains below, sequenced in a study of identical twins. TCRdb called the 5' RACE reads again in MiXCR, with one record for every CDR3 protein. The sample yields 750,000 to 950,000 distinct CDR3 sequences, more than 9% seen once. The same sample was also used in a study of yellow fever vaccine responses in identical twins.

Sequencing used PBMCs. These receptors all come from a woman between 18 and 29 years old in good health.

This rearrangement joins TRBV11-2 to TRBJ1-4; maybe TRBD1 (5 bases). The CDR3 is 16 residues long. The V end lost 5 bases, the J end lost 7 bases, and 20 bases lay between the germline ends. The germline gives CDR1 SGHAT, CDR2 FQNNGV. The CDR3 DNA reads TGTGCCAGCAGCACAGAAGGGTGGGGCCTGGCTGAAAAACTGTTTTTT. This translates into CASSTEGWGLAEKLFF.

The genes are TRBV11-2 and TRBJ2-5, with D maybe TRBD2 (5 bases). In germline, CDR1 is SGHAT, CDR2 FQNNGV. Between the trimmed V and J ends, which lost 0 bases and 0 bases, there was a span of 8 bases. CDR3 size: 15 residues. CDR3 region: CASSLDRGNQETQYF. The CDR3 coding sequence is TGTGCCAGCAGCTTAGACCGGGGAAACCAAGAGACCCAGTACTTC.

This clonotype was counted between two and nine times. The V and J genes are TRBV10-3 and TRBJ2-6; D is uncertain. Germline V CDR1 and CDR2: ENHRY, SYGVKD. The CDR3 contains 12 residues. Trimming pared 10 bases from V and 1 base from J, leaving 5 bases between. In DNA, the CDR3 is TGTGCCACCGGGTCTGGGGCCAACGTCCTGACTTTC. Amino acids: CATGSGANVLTF.

The rearrangement joins TRBV29-1 to TRBJ2-5; 9 nucleotides agree with TRBD2. Germline CDR1 reads SQVTM; CDR2 reads ANQGSEA. Germline trimming cut 3 bases from V and 7 bases from J; bases unmatched to any gene: 12. The CDR3 runs 15 residues. The CDR3 DNA reads as TGCAGCGTTGAGAATTGGCGGGAGGGCCTGATGACCCAGTACTTC. Protein sequence: CSVENWREGLMTQYF.

This clonotype has only a few counts. The chain has TRBV19 and TRBJ1-3, with no clear D. Germline assignment: CDR1 LNHDA and CDR2 SQIVND (reference sequence). Trimming left V 3 bases short and J 0 bases short, with 15 bases between. The CDR3 runs to 17 residues. The CDR3 reads CASSMRAGGSSGNTIYF. Written as DNA, the CDR3 is TGTGCCAGTAGTATGAGGGCAGGAGGGTCCTCTGGAAACACCATATATTTT.

This clonotype was observed a handful of times. The chain recombines TRBV29-1 with TRBJ1-2, with a tentative D call TRBD1 (6 bases). The V gene lost 3 bases and the J gene lost 6 bases, with 14 bases spanning the gap. CDR3 length: 13 residues. Germline CDR1 SQVTM, CDR2 ANQGSEA. CDR3 residues: CSVEGQGHDGYTF. In nucleotides, the CDR3 is TGCAGCGTTGAGGGGCAGGGGCACGATGGCTACACCTTC.

In its sample, this clonotype was seen a few times. The chain links TRBV12-3 or TRBV12-4 to TRBJ2-5; the match to TRBD2 covers 8 bases. The length of the CDR3 is 14 residues. Trimming cost V 1 base and J 5 bases; bases outside gene matches: 3. CDR3 bases: TGTGCCAGCAGTTTAGGGACTAGCACGGAGACCCAGTACTTC. Amino acids: CASSLGTSTETQYF.

This clonotype has more than one count but fewer than ten. The chain couples TRBV3-1 to TRBJ1-2; 8 positions agree with TRBD1. Trimming removed 3 bases from V and 8 bases from J; junction bases left unmatched: 8. The CDR3 spans 14 residues. Germline V lookup: CDR1 LGHDT, CDR2 YNNKEL (reference sequence). The CDR3 DNA reads as TGTGCCAGCAGCCAGAGAGGACAGGGTGGGGGCTACACCTTC. It yields the protein CASSQRGQGGGYTF.

The chain is built from TRBV5-6 and TRBJ1-2, with 9 positions matching TRBD1. CDR3 length: 15 amino acids. Germline loops: CDR1 SGHDT, CDR2 YYEEEE. The V segment lost 0 bases and the J segment 4 bases; nucleotides outside the gene matches: 4. The CDR3 DNA is TGTGCCAGCAGCTTGGAAGGACAGGGGAGCTATGGCTACACCTTC. It is translated as CASSLEGQGSYGYTF.

V usage is TRBV12-3 or TRBV12-4 and J usage is TRBJ2-5; the D gene is possibly TRBD2 (7 bases). This CDR3 contains 16 residues. The V end was cut by 7 bases, the J end by 5 bases, with 23 bases between. CDR3 nucleotides: TGTGCCAGCAACAAAGGGCGGTGGGGGGGCTTCGAGACCCAGTACTTC. Protein sequence: CASNKGRWGGFETQYF.